A single sample is the source of the 15 T cell receptor beta chains below, sequenced in a study of OX40 agonist ivuxolimab in advanced cancers. Clones were read by immunoSEQ multiplex PCR, and TCRdb kept only the in-frame ones, dropping some. The sample gives about 76,000 clones, nearly 90% of which show up once; 0.19% is in the top ten. The specimen comprised CD4+ or CD8+ T cells sorted from blood, sampled in a trial of the OX40 agonist ivuxolimab. Receptor source: an adult with an advanced solid tumor such as melanoma, head and neck, liver or kidney cancer.

The chain has TRBV9 and TRBJ2-2; D not resolved. Per the germline V gene, CDR1 is SGDLS and CDR2 is YYNGEE. CDR3 size: 14 residues. V was cut by 1 base and J by 4 bases, with 8 bases left in between. Here the CDR3 reads CASSVTLATGELFF. In DNA form, the CDR3 reads TGTGCCAGCAGCGTAACCCTGGCCACCGGGGAGCTGTTTTTT.

The chain's CDR3 is CASSVSGYTNEQFF. CDR3 DNA: TGTGCCAGCAGCGTGTCAGGTTACACCAATGAGCAGTTCTTC. V is TRBV9 and J is TRBJ2-1; no reliable D call. Per the germline V gene, CDR1 is SGDLS and CDR2 is YYNGEE. CDR3 size: 14 residues. The germline V and J ends were trimmed by 2 bases and 6 bases, with 12 bases remaining between them. Full variable domain (outside the CDR3, taken from reference TRBV9 and TRBJ2-1): DSGVTQTPKHLITATGQRVTLRCSPRSGDLSVYWYQQSLDQGLQFLIQYYNGEERAKGNILERFSAQQFPDLHSELNLSSLELGDSALYFCASSVSGYTNEQFFGPGTRLTVL.

The chain uses TRBV10-3 and TRBJ2-7, with D possibly matching TRBD1 (6 bases). The CDR3 runs to 14 residues. Germline CDR1 ENHRY, CDR2 SYGVKD. CDR3: CAISQGPRSGRVIV. In nucleotides, the CDR3 is TGTGCCATCAGTCAGGGGCCACGCTCCGGCAGAGTAATCGTC.

J is TRBJ1-1 and V is TRBV29-1; TRBD1 agrees at 9 bases. Trimming took 1 base from V and 4 from J; bases not matched to a gene: 4. Germline CDR1 SQVTM, CDR2 ANQGSEA. The CDR3 is 14 residues long. The CDR3 DNA reads as TGCAGCGTTGAAGGAGGACAGGGGAGCACTGAAGCTTTCTTT. The encoded protein is CSVEGGQGSTEAFF.

The chain recombines TRBV2 with TRBJ2-5, with 11 bases fitting TRBD2. The CDR3 extends over 14 amino acids. Germline trimming cut 4 bases from V and 4 bases from J; bases unmatched to any gene: 2. CDR1 is SNHLY and CDR2 is FYNNEI in the germline V gene. The CDR3 region is CASSVAGGRETQYF. In DNA form, the CDR3 reads TGTGCCAGCAGTGTAGCGGGGGGGCGAGAGACCCAGTACTTC.

This clone came up once. The V and J genes are TRBV13 and TRBJ2-7; D remains unclear. Trimming took off 5 bases at V and 3 bases at J, with 8 bases between the two ends. The CDR3 runs 12 residues. From germline, CDR1 is PRHDT and CDR2 FYEKMQ (reference sequence). The CDR3 nucleotides read TGTGCCAGCAGCGCGGCCCTCTACGAGCAGTACTTC. Translating gives CASSAALYEQYF.

The chain is built from TRBV7-3 and TRBJ2-3; no clear D. This CDR3 has 15 residues. V lost 2 bases to trimming and J lost 1 base, with 10 bases between them. Germline assignment: CDR1 SGHTA and CDR2 FQGTGA. This CDR3 is CASSLGSRGTDTQYF. CDR3 sequence (DNA): TGTGCCAGCAGCTTAGGGTCAAGGGGCACAGATACGCAGTATTTT.

V and J are TRBV19 and TRBJ2-3, with 7 bases identical to TRBD1. CDR1 is LNHDA, CDR2 SQIVND, per germline (reference sequence). The length of the CDR3 is 16 residues. V was clipped by 5 bases and J by 2 bases; unmatched bases: 10. DNA for the CDR3: TGTGCCAGTAGTCTTCTTTTGGACAGGTTCACAGATACGCAGTATTTT. Its translation is CASSLLLDRFTDTQYF.

The rearrangement links TRBV5-4 to TRBJ1-1, with unresolved D. The CDR3 has 15 residues. V was cut by 2 bases and J by 2 bases, with 13 bases left in between. CDR1 and CDR2 (germline): SGHNT, YYREEE (reference sequence). CDR3 nucleotides: TGTGCCAGCAGCTTTGTTATCGGAGAAAACACTGAAGCTTTCTTT. Translated, it gives CASSFVIGENTEAFF.

V is TRBV12-2 and J is TRBJ2-7; the table assigns TRBD2, which was not confirmed against the DNA. TRBV12-2 is tagged as a pseudogene. The CDR3 runs 15 residues. This CDR3 reads CASRSGLAGTYEQYF. The CDR3 region has the DNA TGTGCAAGTCGCTCGGGACTAGCGGGAACATACGAGCAGTACTTC.

V is TRBV7-3 and J is TRBJ2-2; D ambiguous. V was trimmed by 3 bases and J by 5 bases, leaving 4 bases between them. This CDR3 spans 12 amino acids. Germline CDR1 reads SGHTA; CDR2 reads FQGTGA. CDR3 nucleotides: TGTGCCAGCAGCTTCGGGACCGGGGAGCTGTTTTTT. Its protein product is CASSFGTGELFF. The whole variable domain, remainder taken from reference TRBV7-3 and TRBJ2-2, is GAGVSQTPSNKVTEKGKYVELRCDPISGHTALYWYRQSLGQGPEFLIYFQGTGAADDSGLPNDRFFAVRPEGSVSTLKIQRTERGDSAVYLCASSFGTGELFFGEGSRLTVL.

The J gene is TRBJ1-5, the V gene TRBV7-2; a weak D match, TRBD1 (6 bases). Per germline, CDR1 SGHTA and CDR2 FQGNSA. Trimming stripped 1 base from V and 0 bases from J, with 13 bases between. This CDR3 has 17 amino acids. DNA of the CDR3: TGTGCCAGCAGCTTAGGGTTACAGGGTGTTAGCAATCAGCCCCAGCATTTT. Its translation: CASSLGLQGVSNQPQHF.

The chain recombines TRBV4-3 with TRBJ1-5; weak D call: TRBD1 (5 bases). The V end lost 4 bases, the J end lost 3 bases, and 13 bases lay between the germline ends. The germline gives CDR1 LGHNA, CDR2 YSLEER. The CDR3 runs 15 residues. CDR3 protein: CASSRQWGDNQPQHF. DNA of the CDR3: TGCGCCAGCAGCCGCCAGTGGGGGGACAATCAGCCCCAGCATTTT.

The chain uses TRBV6-5 and TRBJ1-2; D gene uncertain. Germline values: CDR1 MNHEY, CDR2 SVGAGI. The CDR3 sequence is 14 residues long. Trimming removed 6 bases from V and 2 bases from J, with 13 bases in between. Here the CDR3 DNA reads TGTGCCAGCAGGTCACTGAGTACCAACTATGGCTACACCTTC. Translation gives CASRSLSTNYGYTF.

The chain carries TRBV5-5 and TRBJ2-7, with D perhaps matching TRBD2 (5 bases). CDR3 length: 13 residues. Trimming took off 3 bases at V and 3 bases at J, with 10 bases between the two ends. The V gene's germline CDR1 is SGHKS and CDR2 YYEKEE (reference sequence). The CDR3: CASSYGLNYEQYV. The CDR3 DNA follows: TGTGCCAGCAGCTATGGACTGAACTACGAGCAGTACGTC.